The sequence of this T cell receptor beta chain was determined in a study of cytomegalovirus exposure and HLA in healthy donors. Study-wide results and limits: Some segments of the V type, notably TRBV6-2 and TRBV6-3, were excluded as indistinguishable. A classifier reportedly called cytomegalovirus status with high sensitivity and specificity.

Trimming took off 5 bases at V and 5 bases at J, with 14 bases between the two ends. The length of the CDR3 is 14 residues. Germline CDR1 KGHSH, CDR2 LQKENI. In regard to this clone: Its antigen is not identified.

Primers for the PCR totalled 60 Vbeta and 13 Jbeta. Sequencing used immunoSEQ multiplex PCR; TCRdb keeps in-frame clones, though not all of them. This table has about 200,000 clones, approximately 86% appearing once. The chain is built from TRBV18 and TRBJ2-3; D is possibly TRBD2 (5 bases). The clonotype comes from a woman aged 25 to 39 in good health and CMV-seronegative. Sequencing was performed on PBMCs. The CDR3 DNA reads TGTGCCAGCTCAGCTTCGGGATCGGTAGATACGCAGTATTTT. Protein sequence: CASSASGSVDTQYF.